These 10 T cell receptor beta chains were sequenced from one sample in a study of early T cells in non-severe SARS-CoV-2 infection. From the 5' RACE reads, TCRdb called clonotypes with MiXCR, one entry per CDR3 protein. The sample shows some 64,000 distinct CDR3 sequences, around 13% of them seen only once. What was sequenced was whole blood. The receptors stem from an adult who was a healthcare worker with PCR-confirmed SARS-CoV-2 infection or an uninfected control (not recorded which).

This clonotype was detected ten times or more. The chain links TRBV7-3 to TRBJ2-1; D is possibly TRBD1 (5 bases). Trimming shortened V by 5 bases and J by 0 bases, and 11 bases separated the two germline ends. The CDR3 loop spans 15 amino acids. Germline loops: CDR1 SGHTA, CDR2 FQGTGA. The CDR3 here is CASSLNRYSYNEQFF. CDR3 in DNA: TGTGCCAGCAGCCTTAACAGGTACTCCTACAATGAGCAGTTCTTC.

This clonotype was seen ten or more times. The chain links TRBV6-1 to TRBJ1-5, with D hard to call. Trimming stripped 0 bases from V and 2 bases from J, with 11 bases between. This CDR3 spans 16 amino acids. CDR1 is MNHNS, CDR2 SASEGT, per germline. CDR3 sequence: CASSEAVATGNQPQHF. DNA of the CDR3: TGTGCCAGCAGTGAAGCGGTAGCTACGGGCAATCAGCCCCAGCATTTT.

This clonotype was seen ten or more times. The V call is TRBV21-1, the J call TRBJ1-1. TRBV21-1 counts as a pseudogene. The CDR3 length is 15 residues. The CDR3 here is CASSKRALLGTEAFF. The CDR3 DNA follows: TGTGCCAGCAGCAAAAGGGCCCTTTTGGGCACTGAAGCTTTCTTT.

The chain links TRBV5-1 to TRBJ2-3; D unresolved. The CDR3 has 10 residues. Germline CDR1 SGHRS, CDR2 YFSETQ. Trimming cost V 9 bases and J 8 bases, with 10 bases left between them. The CDR3 loop is CANEDGTQYF. As DNA, the CDR3 is TGCGCCAACGAGGACGGTACGCAGTATTTT. The entire variable domain, with the rest obtained from reference TRBV5-1 and TRBJ2-3, is as follows: KAGVTQTPRYLIKTRGQQVTLSCSPISGHRSVSWYQQTPGQGLQFLFEYFSETQRNKGNFPGRFSGRQFSNSRSEMNVSTLELGDSALYLCANEDGTQYFGPGTRLTVL.

This clonotype was seen only a few times. The chain uses TRBV5-1 and TRBJ2-5, with no clear D. Looked up from germline, CDR1 is SGHRS and CDR2 is YFSETQ. The CDR3 is 13 residues long. The V end was cut by 4 bases, the J end by 0 bases, with 7 bases between. The DNA of the CDR3 is TGCGCCAGCAGCACGAGGTACCAAGAGACCCAGTACTTC. Encoded protein: CASSTRYQETQYF.

The chain links TRBV29-1 to TRBJ1-1; perhaps TRBD1 as D (5 bases). This CDR3 spans 13 amino acids. CDR1 SQVTM and CDR2 ANQGSEA come from the germline V gene. V was clipped by 7 bases and J by 1 base, with 13 bases between them. Here the CDR3 reads CSASTTANTEAFF. CDR3 DNA: TGCAGCGCCAGCACGACAGCGAACACTGAAGCTTTCTTT.

Note on this clonotype: A much larger clone differs from this one at a single base, so this may be a read error. The CDR3 region has the DNA TGTGCCAGCTTCTCAGCGGGAAGGGACGAAGAGACCCAGTACTTC. This sequence encodes CASFSAGRDEETQYF. V usage is TRBV28 and J usage is TRBJ2-5; TRBD2 aligns across 7 bases. The V and J ends lost 8 bases and 3 bases, in that order; junction bases with no gene match: 12. The CDR3 totals 15 residues. The germline V gene encodes CDR1 MDHEN and CDR2 SYDVKM.

Many counts were recorded for this clonotype. The chain joins TRBV29-1 to TRBJ1-1; D gene ambiguous. The length of the CDR3 is 14 residues. The V and J ends lost 4 bases and 6 bases respectively, with 18 bases between them. Germline CDR1 and CDR2: SQVTM and ANQGSEA. The CDR3 spells CSVGTRSVGAEAFF. In nucleotides, the CDR3 is TGCAGCGTTGGGACCAGGAGTGTAGGCGCTGAAGCTTTCTTT.

V and J are TRBV3-1 and TRBJ1-2; no clear D gene. Trimming took off 0 bases at V and 1 base at J, with 12 bases between the two ends. Germline assignment: CDR1 LGHDT and CDR2 YNNKEL (reference sequence). This CDR3 contains 16 residues. The DNA of the CDR3 is TGTGCCAGCAGCCAAGATTTGGCGGCCGTTAACTATGGCTACACCTTC. As protein: CASSQDLAAVNYGYTF. Full variable domain (remainder filled in from reference TRBV3-1 and TRBJ1-2): DTAVSQTPKYLVTQMGNDKSIKCEQNLGHDTMYWYKQDSKKFLKIMFSYNNKELIINETVPNRFSPKSPDKAHLNLHINSLELGDSAVYFCASSQDLAAVNYGYTFGSGTRLTVV.

The rearrangement joins TRBV6-1 to TRBJ1-1, with D perhaps matching TRBD1 (5 bases). V lost 0 bases to trimming and J lost 7 bases, with 9 bases between them. Looked up from germline, CDR1 is MNHNS and CDR2 is SASEGT. This CDR3 is built from 13 residues. The CDR3 is CASSEAGHLEAFF. The CDR3 coding sequence is TGTGCCAGCAGTGAAGCCGGACACCTTGAAGCTTTCTTT.